What follows describes a single T cell receptor (beta chain). This entry comes from a study of cytotoxic CD8 clonotypes in ibrutinib-treated CLL. Method: immunoSEQ multiplex PCR; TCRdb's copy keeps in-frame clones and lacks some. Of some 140,000 clones in the sample, around 93% were seen once. The TCR sequence derives from a human donor with chronic lymphocytic leukemia. The source was PBMCs, collected after 12 months of ibrutinib treatment.

The DNA of the CDR3 is TGTGCCAGCTTCTACCGCCGGGACAGGGGACTAGCGGGAATCTGGAGGACCGGGGAGCTGTTTTTT. Translating it yields CASFYRRDRGLAGIWRTGELFF. J is TRBJ2-2 and V is TRBV28, with 13 bases fitting TRBD2. Germline CDR1 and CDR2: MDHEN and SYDVKM. J gave up 5 bases and V 8 bases, and 26 bases lay outside the gene matches. The length of the CDR3 is 22 residues.